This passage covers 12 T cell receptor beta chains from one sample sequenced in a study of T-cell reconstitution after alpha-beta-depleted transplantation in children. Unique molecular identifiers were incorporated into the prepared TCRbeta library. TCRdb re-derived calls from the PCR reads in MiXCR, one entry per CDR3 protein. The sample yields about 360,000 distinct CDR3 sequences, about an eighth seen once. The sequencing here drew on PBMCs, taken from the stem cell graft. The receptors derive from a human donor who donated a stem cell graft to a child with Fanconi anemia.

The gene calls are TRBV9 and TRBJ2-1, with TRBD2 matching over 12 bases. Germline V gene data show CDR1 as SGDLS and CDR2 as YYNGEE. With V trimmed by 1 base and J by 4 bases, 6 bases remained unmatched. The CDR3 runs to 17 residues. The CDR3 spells CASSVSSSGGGYNEQFF. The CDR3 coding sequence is TGTGCCAGCAGCGTAAGCTCTAGCGGGGGGGGTTACAATGAGCAGTTCTTC.

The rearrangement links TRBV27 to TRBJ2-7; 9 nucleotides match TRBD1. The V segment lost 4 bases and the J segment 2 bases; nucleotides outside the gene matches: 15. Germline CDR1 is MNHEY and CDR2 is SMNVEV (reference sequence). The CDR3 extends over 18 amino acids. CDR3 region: CASSSRGQGRGRTYEQYV. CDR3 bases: TGTGCCAGCAGTTCCCGGGGACAGGGACGCGGCCGGACCTACGAGCAGTACGTC.

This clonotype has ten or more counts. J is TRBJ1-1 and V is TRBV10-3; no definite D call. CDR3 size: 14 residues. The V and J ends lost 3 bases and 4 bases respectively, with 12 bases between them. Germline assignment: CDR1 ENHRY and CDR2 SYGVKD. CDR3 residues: CAISEGSSSTEAFF. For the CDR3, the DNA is TGTGCCATCAGTGAAGGCAGTAGCAGCACTGAAGCTTTCTTT.

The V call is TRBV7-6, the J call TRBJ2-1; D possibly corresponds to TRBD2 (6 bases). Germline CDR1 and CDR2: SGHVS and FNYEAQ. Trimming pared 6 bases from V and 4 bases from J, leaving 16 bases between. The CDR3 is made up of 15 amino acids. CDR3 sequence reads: CASSTGEGRYNEQFF. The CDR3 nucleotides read TGTGCCAGCAGTACGGGAGAGGGTCGGTACAATGAGCAGTTCTTC.

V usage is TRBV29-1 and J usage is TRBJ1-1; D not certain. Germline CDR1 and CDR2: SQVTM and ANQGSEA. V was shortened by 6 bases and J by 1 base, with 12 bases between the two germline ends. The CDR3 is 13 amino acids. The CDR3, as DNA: TGCAGCGTCCCCCCCCAGCCGAACACTGAAGCTTTCTTT. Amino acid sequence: CSVPPQPNTEAFF.

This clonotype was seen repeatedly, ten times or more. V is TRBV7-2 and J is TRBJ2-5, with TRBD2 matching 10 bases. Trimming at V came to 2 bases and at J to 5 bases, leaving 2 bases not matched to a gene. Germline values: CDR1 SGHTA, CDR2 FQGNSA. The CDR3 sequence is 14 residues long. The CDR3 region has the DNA TGTGCCAGCAGCTTACTAGCGGGGGAGGAGACCCAGTACTTC. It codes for CASSLLAGEETQYF.

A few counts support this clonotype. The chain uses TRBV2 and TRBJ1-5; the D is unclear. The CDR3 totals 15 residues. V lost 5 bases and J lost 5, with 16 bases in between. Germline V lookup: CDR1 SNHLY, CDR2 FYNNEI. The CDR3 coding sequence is TGTGCCAGCAGTTACGACACTCTGTGGTATCAGCCCCAGCATTTT. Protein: CASSYDTLWYQPQHF.

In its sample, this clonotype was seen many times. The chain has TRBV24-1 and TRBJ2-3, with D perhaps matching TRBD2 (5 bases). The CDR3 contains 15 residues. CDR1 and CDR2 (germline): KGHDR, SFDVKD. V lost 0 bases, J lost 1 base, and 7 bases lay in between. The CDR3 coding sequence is TGTGCCACCAGTGATTTGCCCGGGGGCACAGATACGCAGTATTTT. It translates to CATSDLPGGTDTQYF.

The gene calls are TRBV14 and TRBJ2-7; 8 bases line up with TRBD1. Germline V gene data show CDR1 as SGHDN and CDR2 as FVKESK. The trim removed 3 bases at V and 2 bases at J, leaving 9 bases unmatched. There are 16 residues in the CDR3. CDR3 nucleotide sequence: TGTGCCAGCAGCCACCAGGGACAGGTGGGCGCCTACGAGCAGTACGTC. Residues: CASSHQGQVGAYEQYV.

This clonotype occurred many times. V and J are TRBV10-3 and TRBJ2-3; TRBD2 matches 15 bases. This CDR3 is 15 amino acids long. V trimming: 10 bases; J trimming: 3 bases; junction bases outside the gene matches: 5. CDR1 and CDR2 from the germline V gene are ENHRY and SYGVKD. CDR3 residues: CATRTSGGETDTQYF. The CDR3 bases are TGTGCCACCCGGACTAGCGGGGGGGAGACAGATACGCAGTATTTT.

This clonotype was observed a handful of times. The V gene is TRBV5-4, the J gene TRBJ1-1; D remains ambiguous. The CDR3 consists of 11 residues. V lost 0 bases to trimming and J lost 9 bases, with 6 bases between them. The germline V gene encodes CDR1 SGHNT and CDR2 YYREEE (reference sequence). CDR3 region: CASSLGGQAFF. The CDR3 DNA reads TGTGCCAGCAGCTTGGGCGGACAAGCTTTCTTT.

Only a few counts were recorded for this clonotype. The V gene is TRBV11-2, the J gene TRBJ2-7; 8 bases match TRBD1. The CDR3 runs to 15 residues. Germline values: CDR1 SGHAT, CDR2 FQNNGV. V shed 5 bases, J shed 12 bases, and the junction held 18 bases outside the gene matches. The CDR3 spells CASSGGGQGRLSRYF. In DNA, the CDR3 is TGTGCCAGCAGCGGAGGTGGACAGGGCCGTCTTTCGAGGTACTTC.